Listed here are 30 T cell receptor beta chains from one sample, sequenced in a study of early T cells in non-severe SARS-CoV-2 infection. TCRdb re-called the 5' RACE reads with MiXCR, one entry per CDR3 protein. The table lists about 46,000 distinct CDR3 sequences, roughly 5.4% of them singletons. This material consisted of whole blood, taken at baseline. These receptors all come from an adult who was a healthcare worker with PCR-confirmed SARS-CoV-2 infection or an uninfected control (not recorded which).

The table lists this clonotype with many counts. The rearrangement links TRBV20-1 to TRBJ2-1; perhaps TRBD2 as D (6 bases). From germline, CDR1 is DFQATT and CDR2 SNEGSKA (reference sequence). The CDR3 is 12 amino acids. For the CDR3, the DNA is TGCAGCTGGGGGACTTATGACAATGAGCAGTTCTTC. Amino acids: CSWGTYDNEQFF.

There are many counts of this clonotype. The chain uses TRBV5-1 and TRBJ2-2; tentatively, D is TRBD1 (6 bases). The germline CDR1 and CDR2 sequences are SGHRS and YFSETQ. Trimming stripped 0 bases from V and 0 bases from J, with 9 bases between. The length of the CDR3 is 16 residues. For the CDR3, the DNA is TGCGCCAGCAGCTTGGTTCCAGGGGCGAACACCGGGGAGCTGTTTTTT. This encodes CASSLVPGANTGELFF. Full variable domain (remainder filled in from reference TRBV5-1 and TRBJ2-2): KAGVTQTPRYLIKTRGQQVTLSCSPISGHRSVSWYQQTPGQGLQFLFEYFSETQRNKGNFPGRFSGRQFSNSRSEMNVSTLELGDSALYLCASSLVPGANTGELFFGEGSRLTVL.

To note about this clonotype: This clone may be a read error of a much larger clone one base away. The genes are TRBV11-1 and TRBJ2-3, with TRBD2 as a possible D gene (6 bases). V lost 4 bases, J lost 0 bases, and 14 bases lay in between. There are 16 residues in the CDR3. Germline CDR1 and CDR2: SGHAT and FQDESV (reference sequence). The CDR3, as DNA: TGTGCCAGCAGCTATCTTGAAGGGACTAGCACAGATACGCAGTATTTT. Translated, it gives CASSYLEGTSTDTQYF.

This clonotype has a count of ten or more. The chain has TRBV19 and TRBJ1-1, with D hard to call. V was trimmed by 5 bases and J by 5 bases, leaving 12 bases between them. The length of the CDR3 is 13 residues. Germline V gene data show CDR1 as LNHDA and CDR2 as SQIVND (reference sequence). The CDR3: CASSFTGRTEAFF. The CDR3 DNA sequence: TGTGCCAGTAGTTTCACGGGCAGGACTGAAGCTTTCTTT.

This clonotype appeared many times. This sequence joins TRBV19 and TRBJ2-5; D call uncertain. The V gene's germline CDR1 is LNHDA and CDR2 SQIVND (reference sequence). V was shortened by 6 bases and J by 3 bases, with 11 bases between the two germline ends. There are 13 residues in the CDR3. CDR3 region: CASSDTSEETQYF. CDR3 in DNA: TGTGCCAGTAGCGACACGAGCGAAGAGACCCAGTACTTC. Complete variable domain (other parts from reference TRBV19 and TRBJ2-5): DGGITQSPKYLFRKEGQNVTLSCEQNLNHDAMYWYRQDPGQGLRLIYYSQIVNDFQKGDIAEGYSVSREKKESFPLTVTSAQKNPTAFYLCASSDTSEETQYFGPGTRLLVL.

This clonotype was seen more than once but under ten times. The rearrangement joins TRBV12-3 or TRBV12-4 to TRBJ1-1; D is possibly TRBD1 (5 bases). CDR3 length: 13 residues. V was cut by 3 bases and J by 10 bases, with 15 bases left in between. CDR3 nucleotide sequence: TGTGCCAGCAGTTTGGGGACCGGGGGAGGAGCTTTCTTT. This codes for CASSLGTGGGAFF.

This clonotype came up many times. The V and J genes are TRBV20-1 and TRBJ2-5; TRBD2 agrees at 7 bases. Per the germline V gene, CDR1 is DFQATT and CDR2 is SNEGSKA (reference sequence). V lost 1 base, J lost 0 bases, and 2 bases stayed unmatched. This CDR3 has 14 amino acids. CDR3 in amino acids: CSARGGGNQETQYF. The CDR3 DNA reads TGCAGTGCTAGAGGGGGGGGAAACCAAGAGACCCAGTACTTC.

In its sample, this clonotype was seen many times. This chain connects TRBV6-6 to TRBJ1-5; no definite D call. Germline V CDR1 and CDR2: MNHNY, SVGAGI (reference sequence). V lost 7 bases to trimming and J lost 2 bases, with 21 bases between them. The CDR3 contains 17 residues. The CDR3, as DNA: TGTGCCAGCATCCGCAAGGGTCCTGGGCCCCGCAATCAGCCCCAGCATTTT. Its protein is CASIRKGPGPRNQPQHF.

This clonotype came up many times. The genes are TRBV11-2 and TRBJ2-1; TRBD2 matches at 7 bases. Trimming at V came to 3 bases and at J to 9 bases, leaving 5 bases not matched to a gene. From germline, CDR1 is SGHAT and CDR2 FQNNGV. CDR3 length: 13 residues. Here the CDR3 reads CASSLLAVSEQFF. Here the CDR3 DNA reads TGTGCCAGCAGCTTGCTAGCGGTTAGTGAGCAGTTCTTC.

This clonotype was counted only a few times. V gene TRBV20-1 combines with J gene TRBJ2-7, with 9 bases matching TRBD2. With 4 bases clipped from V and 0 bases from J, the junction kept 4 bases outside the gene matches. The germline gives CDR1 DFQATT, CDR2 SNEGSKA (reference sequence). This CDR3 region has 14 residues. DNA for the CDR3: TGCAGTGCTACCGCGGGAGGGACCTCCTACGAGCAGTACTTC. Protein product: CSATAGGTSYEQYF.

The chain uses TRBV2 and TRBJ2-3; no clear D gene. The V end lost 8 bases, the J end lost 2 bases, and 11 bases lay between the germline ends. CDR1 and CDR2 from the germline V gene are SNHLY and FYNNEI. The CDR3 spans 13 residues. CDR3 loop: CASAPGITDTQYF. In DNA, the CDR3 is TGTGCCAGCGCACCTGGAATCACAGATACGCAGTATTTT.

This clonotype was found many times. This chain uses TRBV2 with TRBJ2-7, with 9 bases lining up with TRBD1. Trimming took 5 bases from V and 3 from J; bases not matched to a gene: 8. The germline V gene has CDR1 SNHLY and CDR2 FYNNEI. The CDR3 is made up of 15 amino acids. In DNA form, the CDR3 reads TGTGCCAGCAGTCACAGGGGGACAGGGAACTACGAGCAGTACTTC. Residues: CASSHRGTGNYEQYF.

This clonotype was seen at least ten times. The chain links TRBV20-1 to TRBJ2-7; 7 bases match TRBD2. This CDR3 comprises 14 residues. The germline gives CDR1 DFQATT, CDR2 SNEGSKA (reference sequence). V shed 6 bases and J 0 bases; nucleotides not matched to a gene: 8. In DNA form, the CDR3 reads TGCAGTGCCAATAGCGGGCTTAGCTCCTACGAGCAGTACTTC. It codes for CSANSGLSSYEQYF.

This chain joins TRBV29-1 and TRBJ1-2, with 8 bases matching TRBD1. This CDR3 is 13 amino acids long. V lost 6 bases and J lost 4; bases outside the gene matches: 7. CDR1 is SQVTM, CDR2 ANQGSEA, per germline. CDR3 nucleotides: TGCAGCGTGCTGACAGGGGCGAGCTATGGCTACACCTTC. Protein product: CSVLTGASYGYTF.

The rearrangement uses TRBV7-6 and TRBJ2-5; 7 nucleotides match TRBD2. Germline V lookup: CDR1 SGHVS, CDR2 FNYEAQ. Trimming removed 5 bases from V and 5 bases from J; junction bases left unmatched: 8. This CDR3 is 14 amino acids long. The CDR3, as DNA: TGTGCCAGCAGCACTCGACTAGCCGGGGAGACCCAGTACTTC. Residues: CASSTRLAGETQYF.

Ten or more counts support this clonotype. This sequence joins TRBV30 and TRBJ1-2; 9 nucleotides line up with TRBD1. CDR3 length: 15 amino acids. The ends lost 0 bases at V and 2 bases at J; junction bases unmatched: 4. Germline CDR1 and CDR2: GTSNPN and SVGIG (reference sequence). DNA of the CDR3: TGTGCCTGGAGTGTTGGGGGACAGGGAAACTATGGCTACACCTTC. It codes for CAWSVGGQGNYGYTF.

This clonotype appeared many times. CDR3 nucleotide sequence: TGTGCCAGCAGCTTAGGGGTGGTAGCGGGAGGAGGAGATACGCAGTATTTT. Its translation is CASSLGVVAGGGDTQYF. The rearrangement uses TRBV7-8 and TRBJ2-3; 10 bases match TRBD2. Germline V CDR1 and CDR2: SGHVS, FQNEAQ. After removal of 1 base from V and 5 bases from J, the junction contained 9 bases not matched to a gene. This CDR3 contains 17 residues.

This clonotype was counted between two and nine times. The V call is TRBV6-5, the J call TRBJ2-7; 12 nucleotides line up with TRBD2. The germline V gene encodes CDR1 MNHEY and CDR2 SVGAGI. The CDR3 runs 15 residues. Trimming at V came to 6 bases and at J to 2 bases, leaving 5 bases not matched to a gene. The DNA of the CDR3 is TGTGCCAGCAGGACTAGCGGGAGCGCGACCTACGAGCAGTACTTC. Its protein is CASRTSGSATYEQYF.

This clonotype occurred many times. For the CDR3, the DNA is TGTGCCTGGGCAACGCAGGGGGCCGGCGGCTACACCTTC. It specifies CAWATQGAGGYTF. V is TRBV30 and J is TRBJ1-2, with 8 bases aligning to TRBD1. CDR1 and CDR2 from the germline V gene are GTSNPN and SVGIG (reference sequence). The ends lost 5 bases at V and 8 bases at J; junction bases unmatched: 10. This CDR3 region has 13 residues.

The chain carries TRBV10-1 and TRBJ2-7; D may be TRBD2 (5 bases). V lost 3 bases and J 5 bases, leaving 14 bases between the germline ends. The CDR3 contains 14 residues. Per germline, CDR1 WNHNN and CDR2 SYGVQD (reference sequence). CDR3 amino acids: CASSDEYPGNEQYF. The CDR3 nucleotides are TGCGCCAGCAGTGACGAGTACCCCGGGAACGAGCAGTACTTC.

This clonotype was counted between two and nine times. This sequence joins TRBV18 and TRBJ1-4; no definite D call. V dropped 4 bases and J dropped 2 bases, with 8 bases sitting between them. Per germline, CDR1 KGHSH and CDR2 LQKENI. The CDR3 covers 14 residues. The CDR3 loop reads CASSLIGTNEKLFF. The CDR3 nucleotides are TGTGCCAGCTCACTTATCGGGACTAATGAAAAACTGTTTTTT.

This clonotype was seen many times. The chain has TRBV27 and TRBJ1-1; tentatively, D is TRBD1 (5 bases). The V gene lost 3 bases and the J gene lost 3 bases, with 11 bases spanning the gap. The CDR3 contains 14 residues. Germline V CDR1 and CDR2: MNHEY, SMNVEV (reference sequence). CDR3 in DNA: TGTGCCAGCAGTTTCGTATTGGGGGACACTGAAGCTTTCTTT. Its protein is CASSFVLGDTEAFF.

The J gene is TRBJ1-1, the V gene TRBV6-5; D is uncertain. The germline V gene encodes CDR1 MNHEY and CDR2 SVGAGI. Trimming stripped 4 bases from V and 4 bases from J, with 10 bases between. The CDR3 sequence is 13 residues long. The CDR3 DNA sequence: TGTGCCAGCAGTTCCCCTAAGACCACTGAAGCTTTCTTT. Its translation is CASSSPKTTEAFF.

This clonotype was observed many times. The chain couples TRBV6-1 to TRBJ1-2; weak D call: TRBD1 (5 bases). V lost 10 bases and J lost 7, with 19 bases in between. CDR3 length equals 13 residues. CDR1 is MNHNS, CDR2 SASEGT, per germline. CDR3 sequence (DNA): TGTGCCACCAGGTCCCCACAGGAGGCTGGCTACACCTTC. Its translation: CATRSPQEAGYTF.

This clonotype was detected many times. J is TRBJ2-3 and V is TRBV7-6, with 9 bases aligning to TRBD2. This CDR3 comprises 16 residues. The junction had 5 bases not matched to a gene; V was cut back by 2 bases and J by 2 bases. The germline V gene encodes CDR1 SGHVS and CDR2 FNYEAQ. Here the CDR3 reads CASSLSAGGTTDTQYF. The DNA of the CDR3 is TGTGCCAGCAGCTTATCCGCGGGAGGGACCACAGATACGCAGTATTTT.

This clonotype was observed at least ten times. This chain uses TRBV6-5 with TRBJ2-2; maybe TRBD1 (6 bases). Germline assignment: CDR1 MNHEY and CDR2 SVGAGI. V shed 8 bases and J shed 3 bases, with 13 bases lying between them. This CDR3 has 14 residues. CDR3 bases: TGTGCCAGCCCGCCGGGACATTACACCGGGGAGCTGTTTTTT. Translation gives CASPPGHYTGELFF.

The V gene is TRBV7-9, the J gene TRBJ2-7; TRBD2 matches 8 bases. The CDR3 loop spans 14 amino acids. Germline-derived CDR1 and CDR2 are SEHNR and FQNEAQ (reference sequence). J was trimmed by 4 bases and V by 5 bases; bases with no gene match: 7. This CDR3 is CASSPSGGLYEQYF. DNA of the CDR3: TGTGCCAGCAGCCCCAGCGGGGGACTATACGAGCAGTACTTC. Filled out from reference TRBV7-9 and TRBJ2-7, the complete variable domain reads DTGVSQNPRHKITKRGQNVTFRCDPISEHNRLYWYRQTLGQGPEFLTYFQNEAQLEKSRLLSDRFSAERPKGSFSTLEIQRTEQGDSAMYLCASSPSGGLYEQYFGPGTRLTVT.

This clonotype was seen repeatedly, ten times or more. The chain carries TRBV12-3 or TRBV12-4 and TRBJ1-5; D is perhaps TRBD1 (5 bases). The ends were cut back, 6 bases at V and 1 base at J, with 10 bases in the middle. The CDR3 totals 14 residues. This chain's CDR3 is CASSYGDSNQPQHF. The CDR3 nucleotides are TGTGCCAGCAGCTATGGGGACAGCAATCAGCCCCAGCATTTT.

The chain carries TRBV7-9 and TRBJ2-3, with D possibly called TRBD1 or TRBD2 (6 bases each). The CDR3 has 13 amino acids. Germline values: CDR1 SEHNR, CDR2 FQNEAQ (reference sequence). V was trimmed by 10 bases and J by 5 bases, leaving 16 bases between them. This chain's CDR3 is CAINLGGGDTQYF. Written as DNA, the CDR3 is TGTGCCATCAACCTCGGAGGGGGAGATACGCAGTATTTT.

The chain links TRBV28 to TRBJ2-1, with 15 positions matching TRBD2. CDR1 is MDHEN and CDR2 is SYDVKM in the germline V gene. V lost 5 bases to trimming and J lost 3 bases; unmatched junction nucleotides: 8. The CDR3 has 18 residues. The CDR3 DNA reads TGTGCCAGCAGTCACGGGACTAGCGGGAGGATCGGCTACAATGAGCAGTTCTTC. It codes for CASSHGTSGRIGYNEQFF.